The clone carrying this T cell receptor beta chain has just a few counts. Its target is not known. CD45RO+ cells and CCR7-negative CD45RA+ TemRA cells were combined as CD8 memory. From germline, CDR1 is SGHDN and CDR2 FVKESK. This CDR3 is built from 14 residues. V lost 0 bases and J 4 bases, leaving 7 bases between the germline ends. Produced via immunoSEQ multiplex PCR; TCRdb's table is partial and in-frame only. This sample yields over 300,000 clones, of which over 75% are seen a single time; around 15% belongs to the top ten. These data are taken from a study of shared clonotypes between healthy human individuals. Across the whole study: Contributing individuals were two females and a few males aged 18 to 49. Used for every donor were three CD4 naive, three CD4 memory, two CD8 naive and one CD8 memory plate. Study-wide points: Represented genetic and exposure-history diversity was restricted by having few donors.

Sequenced input: memory CD8+ T cells sorted from blood. Subset indicated: CD45RO+ cells pooled with CCR7-negative TemRA cells. The clonotype comes from a man between 18 and 29 years old in good health. The gene calls are TRBV14 and TRBJ1-5; unclear D gene. Here the CDR3 reads CASSQEGINQPQHF. The CDR3 DNA reads as TGTGCCAGCAGCCAAGAAGGGATAAATCAGCCCCAGCATTTT.